The 16 T cell receptor beta chains presented below share a single source sample, sequenced in a study of blood T cell repertoires in COVID-19. Data came from immunoSEQ multiplex PCR; TCRdb stores just in-frame clones and leaves some out. The sample shows some 67,000 clones, 85% to 90% of them seen only once. Sequencing was carried out using peripheral blood. The receptors shown here come from a woman aged 55 to 70 with acute or convalescent COVID-19.

The chain joins TRBV4-3 to TRBJ1-1, with TRBD1 matching 7 bases. Per the germline V gene, CDR1 is LGHNA and CDR2 is YSLEER. The CDR3 length is 13 residues. V trimming: 4 bases; J trimming: 5 bases; junction bases outside the gene matches: 4. CDR3 in DNA: TGCGCCAGCAGCCTCACACAGGGGACTGAAGCTTTCTTT. Amino acids: CASSLTQGTEAFF.

V gene TRBV30 combines with J gene TRBJ2-3; 10 nucleotides match TRBD2. This CDR3 is built from 16 residues. V lost 0 bases to trimming and J lost 6 bases; unmatched junction nucleotides: 9. Per the germline V gene, CDR1 is GTSNPN and CDR2 is SVGIG (reference sequence). CDR3 amino acids: CAWSVGLAGALDTQYF. CDR3 DNA: TGTGCCTGGAGTGTGGGGCTAGCGGGAGCCCTCGATACGCAGTATTTT.

A single count supports this clone. Other DNA sequences of this sample code for an identical CDR3. The chain carries TRBV5-1 and TRBJ1-1, with 8 bases matching TRBD1. The V and J ends lost 4 bases and 1 base, in that order; junction bases with no gene match: 3. The CDR3 runs 14 residues. The V gene's germline CDR1 is SGHRS and CDR2 YFSETQ. The CDR3 loop is CASSRGQGNTEAFF. The CDR3 region has the DNA TGCGCCAGCAGCCGCGGACAGGGGAACACTGAAGCTTTCTTT.

The V and J genes are TRBV27 and TRBJ1-1; TRBD1 is a possible D gene (5 bases). CDR3 size: 15 residues. The germline V gene encodes CDR1 MNHEY and CDR2 SMNVEV (reference sequence). V was shortened by 2 bases and J by 1 base, with 11 bases between the two germline ends. In DNA, the CDR3 is TGTGCCAGCAGTTTAAGATGGACACCGAACACTGAAGCTTTCTTT. As protein: CASSLRWTPNTEAFF.

This CDR3 reads CASSQEQVVGEKLFF. The CDR3 DNA sequence: TGCGCCAGCAGCCAAGAGCAGGTGGTGGGTGAAAAACTGTTTTTT. The J gene is TRBJ1-4, the V gene TRBV4-1; D gene uncertain. The CDR3 contains 15 residues. The V gene lost 0 bases and the J gene lost 7 bases, with 12 bases spanning the gap. Germline V gene data show CDR1 as MGHRA and CDR2 as YSYEKL.

V is TRBV10-3 and J is TRBJ1-5; the match to TRBD1 covers 9 bases. The CDR3 is made up of 16 amino acids. V gave up 3 bases and J gave up 7 bases; unmatched junction bases: 10. In germline, CDR1 is ENHRY, CDR2 SYGVKD. CDR3 sequence: CAISEDRGSSRQPQHF. The CDR3 DNA reads TGTGCCATCAGTGAAGACAGGGGGAGTTCCAGGCAGCCCCAGCATTTT.

The rearrangement uses TRBV5-4 and TRBJ2-2; D not certain. The CDR3 has 15 amino acids. The germline CDR1 and CDR2 sequences are SGHNT and YYREEE (reference sequence). The ends were cut back, 4 bases at V and 1 base at J, with 11 bases in the middle. CDR3 in amino acids: CASSPLPGNTGELFF. CDR3 DNA sequence: TGTGCCAGCAGCCCCCTCCCAGGGAACACCGGGGAGCTGTTTTTT.

This clone was detected once. The V and J genes are TRBV6-2 or TRBV6-3 and TRBJ2-1, with 8 bases lining up with TRBD1. The germline V gene encodes CDR1 MNHEY and CDR2 SVGEGT. The J segment lost 6 bases and the V segment lost 2 bases, leaving 15 bases of the junction unmatched. This CDR3 has 18 amino acids. CDR3 sequence reads: CASSYRDRRLPGVNEQFF. CDR3 nucleotides: TGTGCCAGCAGTTACAGGGACAGGAGGCTCCCTGGTGTCAATGAGCAGTTCTTC.

The rearrangement uses TRBV11-2 and TRBJ1-1; D is perhaps TRBD1 (5 bases). Between the trimmed V and J ends, which lost 6 bases and 5 bases, there was a span of 10 bases. The germline CDR1 and CDR2 sequences are SGHAT and FQNNGV. The CDR3 is made up of 12 amino acids. CDR3 in DNA: TGTGCCAGCAGAAGGGGACTGACTGAAGCTTTCTTT. This encodes CASRRGLTEAFF.

The V gene is TRBV11-2, the J gene TRBJ1-4, with D tentatively TRBD1 (5 bases). Trimming cost V 5 bases and J 0 bases, with 10 bases left between them. Per the germline V gene, CDR1 is SGHAT and CDR2 is FQNNGV. The CDR3 spans 15 residues. Written as DNA, the CDR3 is TGTGCCAGCAGCCCGTGGGGGGCAACTAATGAAAAACTGTTTTTT. Its protein product is CASSPWGATNEKLFF.

This chain uses TRBV7-9 with TRBJ1-5; tentative D call: TRBD1 (5 bases). There are 15 residues in the CDR3. Germline values: CDR1 SEHNR, CDR2 FQNEAQ (reference sequence). Between the trimmed V and J ends, which lost 4 bases and 0 bases, there was a span of 10 bases. The DNA of the CDR3 is TGTGCCAGCAGCTCCATTCAGGGTAGCAATCAGCCCCAGCATTTT. Translating it yields CASSSIQGSNQPQHF.

The chain has TRBV18 and TRBJ2-5; tentative D call: TRBD2 (5 bases). The CDR3 loop spans 13 amino acids. V lost 6 bases to trimming and J lost 5 bases, with 13 bases between them. Germline V CDR1 and CDR2: KGHSH, LQKENI. The CDR3 loop is CASSIGVGETQYF. CDR3 bases: TGTGCCAGCTCCATCGGGGTAGGGGAGACCCAGTACTTC.

This chain uses TRBV5-1 with TRBJ1-2; 8 bases fit TRBD1. Germline V gene data show CDR1 as SGHRS and CDR2 as YFSETQ. The trim removed 5 bases at V and 6 bases at J, leaving 3 bases unmatched. CDR3 length: 12 amino acids. Written as DNA, the CDR3 is TGCGCCAGCAGTCCGGACAGGGATGGCTACACCTTC. Amino acids: CASSPDRDGYTF.

This chain uses TRBV5-4 with TRBJ2-5; D ambiguous. Germline CDR1 is SGHNT and CDR2 is YYREEE (reference sequence). V lost 0 bases to trimming and J lost 0 bases, with 9 bases between them. The CDR3 length is 15 residues. CDR3 nucleotide sequence: TGTGCCAGCAGCTTGGCCACACCGTACCAAGAGACCCAGTACTTC. It encodes CASSLATPYQETQYF.

This sequence joins TRBV11-2 and TRBJ2-2, with 10 bases aligning to TRBD1. Germline CDR1 and CDR2: SGHAT and FQNNGV. This CDR3 contains 17 residues. V trimming: 1 base; J trimming: 4 bases; junction bases outside the gene matches: 6. The chain's CDR3 is CASSLGRRQGATGELFF. The CDR3 coding sequence is TGTGCCAGCAGCTTAGGACGAAGACAGGGGGCCACCGGGGAGCTGTTTTTT.

The chain is built from TRBV5-8 and TRBJ2-7, with D possibly TRBD1 on 6 matching bases. CDR3 size: 13 residues. CDR1 SGHTS and CDR2 YDEGEE come from the germline V gene. V lost 4 bases to trimming and J lost 3 bases, with 11 bases between them. In nucleotides, the CDR3 is TGTGCCAGCAGCATCACACAGGGCTACGAGCAGTACGTC. It specifies CASSITQGYEQYV.